This T cell receptor beta chain was sequenced during a study of regulatory T cells in long-lasting Graves disease (dated by TCRdb to about 2021). The study in broad terms: Newly diagnosed Graves' disease patients had taken antithyroid drugs for less than 3 months. This study used TCR sequencing and RNA sequencing of peripheral blood to compare persistent Graves' disease patients against newly diagnosed Graves' disease patients. The study was conducted in China and was registered as a clinical trial. TCR sequencing covered some 13 persistent and 20 newly diagnosed Graves' disease patients, some 33 samples in total. Study-wide conclusions, independent of this receptor: Patients with persistent disease shared more public clonotypes (about 2,900) than newly diagnosed patients did (more than 900). TRBV28, TRBJ1-2 and TRBJ2-5 were preferentially used in persistent disease, while TRBV20-1 and TRBJ2-1 were favored in newly diagnosed disease. Sequencing and analysis were restricted to the TCR beta chain. As a limitation, the authors acknowledged that the small sample size may reduce accuracy. Lower TCR Shannon entropy and fewer highly expanded clones were observed in persistent Graves' disease patients than in newly diagnosed patients, which suggested clonal expansion. The study examined only peripheral blood because the primary lesion, thyroid tissue, could not be accessed.

CDR1 and CDR2 are drawn from the germline V gene: SGDLS, YYNGEE. The CDR3 goes from the cysteine to the phenylalanine over 15 residues. The read is trimmed to its CDR3 DNA, 45 bases read in frame from base 1. V is cut by 6 bases and J by 1 base, and the space between the germline ends is 15 bases. The table lists this clonotype with many counts. Its binding antigen is unknown. No base quality information exists; no much larger clone differs at one position. What this sample's time point label stands for: newly diagnosed GD, antithyroid drugs for less than 3 months. For both TCR sequencing and RNA sequencing, RNA was extracted from PBMCs using TRIzol. The diagnosis of Graves' disease was made according to American Thyroid Association guidelines. Patients were recruited from an endocrinology department in Xi'an, China. Each patient gave 7.5 to 10 milliliters of peripheral blood, collected in an EDTA anticoagulant tube. Ficoll Paque Plus density gradient separation was used to isolate PBMCs, and no additional T cell sorting was done. An Agilent 2100 Bioanalyzer and agarose gel were used to check RNA quality, while a NanoDrop 2000 measured RNA concentration.

The library was prepared using multiplex PCR. Sequenced using an Illumina HiSeq 4000. TCR beta libraries were built with iRepertoire HTBI primers and Arm-PCR amplification of CDR3 regions. Before sequencing, the PCR products went through gel purification. Turning to the authors' computational methods: Across samples, around 58 TRBV and 13 to 15 TRBJ segments were identified and used for gene usage analysis of CDR3 amino acid clonotypes. COPE and FqMerger were used to merge filtered high-quality paired reads into contigs. BLAST was used to align contigs to IMGT TRBV, TRBD and TRBJ reference genes, with CDR3 defined following IMGT. Any clonotype with a frequency above 0.1% was counted as a highly expanded clone. Shannon entropy was used to measure repertoire diversity, and the Gini coefficient was used to measure V-J evenness. A clonotype was considered public if more than one individual shared it. TCRdb trimmed the raw reads at Q25, called clones with MiXCR and kept productive beta chains. Each CDR3 protein gets just one entry, which takes the most common genes and DNA from the rows behind it. V and J calls and clone size were set by TCRdb, not the authors. Recorded for this sample are hundreds of thousands of distinct CDR3 sequences; around a sixth of them occurred a single time. 22% of the sample belongs to the ten largest clones.

The receptor's source is a female donor with Graves disease. The sequencing here drew on peripheral blood mononuclear cells (PBMCs), taken at new diagnosis, from a patient treated with antithyroid drugs. This receptor chain uses TRBV9 and TRBJ2-3; the D gene is tentatively TRBD1 or TRBD2, each matching 5 bases. DNA sequence: TGTGCCAGCACCACCCAGGGAGCCGGCACAGATACGCAGTATTTT. Its protein product is CASTTQGAGTDTQYF.